Below are 13 T cell receptor beta chains sequenced from a single sample in a study of blood T cell repertoires in COVID-19. Some clones are missing from TCRdb's copy, which holds only in-frame ones; the method was immunoSEQ multiplex PCR. The sample comprises approximately 120,000 clones, 65% to 90% of which are singletons, and roughly 30% rests with the top ten. Input material: peripheral blood. These receptors came from a woman of 80 years or more with acute or convalescent COVID-19.

The chain carries TRBV2 and TRBJ1-4, with D possibly TRBD1 on 5 matching bases. V was pared by 0 bases and J by 7 bases, with 12 bases between. Germline-derived CDR1 and CDR2 are SNHLY and FYNNEI. This CDR3 spans 15 amino acids. The chain's CDR3 is CASSEAPRQGEKLFF. CDR3 in DNA: TGTGCCAGCAGTGAAGCGCCCAGGCAGGGTGAAAAACTGTTTTTT.

The rearrangement joins TRBV4-3 to TRBJ1-2; unclear D gene. CDR1 and CDR2 (germline): LGHNA, YSLEER. V dropped 4 bases and J dropped 2 bases, with 14 bases sitting between them. This CDR3 contains 15 residues. CDR3 coding DNA: TGCGCCAGCAGCCCAGAAATGGTTAGAAACTATGGCTACACCTTC. Residues: CASSPEMVRNYGYTF.

V usage is TRBV5-1 and J usage is TRBJ1-4, with D possibly matching TRBD1 (5 bases). The ends were cut back, 0 bases at V and 8 bases at J, with 11 bases in the middle. The CDR3 spans 14 residues. The germline gives CDR1 SGHRS, CDR2 YFSETQ. The CDR3 nucleotides are TGCGCCAGCAGCTTGGATCAGGGTTGGGAAAAACTGTTTTTT. This translates into CASSLDQGWEKLFF.

The chain employs TRBV19 and TRBJ1-2; D not resolved. The CDR3 is made up of 16 amino acids. Trimming removed 6 bases at V and 1 base at J, with 18 bases between. Germline V gene lookup returns CDR1 LNHDA and CDR2 SQIVND (reference sequence). In DNA, the CDR3 is TGTGCCAGTAGGCATCAGACCGCGACGGGTAACTATGGCTACACCTTC. Amino acid sequence: CASRHQTATGNYGYTF.

This clone was detected only a few times. In DNA, the CDR3 is TGTGCCAGCAGCCGCCGGACAGGGCCCCTCCACTTT. Amino acid sequence: CASSRRTGPLHF. The chain is built from TRBV7-2 and TRBJ1-6; 8 positions agree with TRBD1. Germline V gives CDR1 SGHTA, CDR2 FQGNSA. The CDR3 runs to 12 residues. Trimming removed 5 bases from V and 13 bases from J; junction bases left unmatched: 4. The whole variable domain, filled in from reference TRBV7-2 and TRBJ1-6, reads GAGVSQSPSNKVTEKGKDVELRCDPISGHTALYWYRQSLGQGLEFLIYFQGNSAPDKSGLPSDRFSAERTGGSVSTLTIQRTQQEDSAVYLCASSRRTGPLHFGNGTRLTVT.

The chain is built from TRBV10-3 and TRBJ1-5; D may be TRBD1 (6 bases). V was clipped by 6 bases and J by 0 bases, with 9 bases between them. The CDR3 totals 14 residues. Germline assignment: CDR1 ENHRY and CDR2 SYGVKD. The chain's CDR3 is CAISGTNSNQPQHF. Here the CDR3 DNA reads TGTGCCATCAGCGGGACAAATAGCAATCAGCCCCAGCATTTT.

The chain employs TRBV4-2 and TRBJ2-1, with a possible D match to TRBD2 (6 bases). Germline lookup yields CDR1 LGHNA and CDR2 YNFKEQ. The CDR3 loop spans 14 amino acids. V lost 4 bases and J lost 15, with 22 bases in between. The CDR3 sequence: CASSLSGTPVVVFF. The CDR3 DNA follows: TGTGCCAGCAGCCTTTCCGGGACTCCCGTAGTTGTGTTCTTC.

In the case of this clone: Compared with germline, one end of the junction differs, possibly owing to a read error. V gene TRBV5-8 combines with J gene TRBJ2-1; 10 bases agree with TRBD1. CDR1 is SGHTS, CDR2 YDEGEE, per germline. The CDR3 runs to 15 residues. CDR3 nucleotides: TGTGCCAGCAGTTTGGACAGGGGGTATGGGAATGAGCAGTTCTTC. It yields the protein CASSLDRGYGNEQFF.

V is TRBV20-1 and J is TRBJ1-5; maybe TRBD1 (5 bases). Trimming took off 3 bases at V and 7 bases at J, with 22 bases between the two ends. The CDR3 sequence is 16 residues long. CDR1 is DFQATT and CDR2 is SNEGSKA in the germline V gene (reference sequence). This chain's CDR3 is CSASRAGKGSGQPQHF. CDR3 nucleotide sequence: TGCAGTGCTAGTCGAGCAGGGAAGGGGTCAGGCCAGCCCCAGCATTTT.

The V and J genes are TRBV9 and TRBJ1-6; D remains ambiguous. The CDR3 totals 16 residues. Germline CDR1 SGDLS, CDR2 YYNGEE. Trimming stripped 0 bases from V and 0 bases from J, with 7 bases between. This CDR3 is CASSVGQSSYNSPLHF. The CDR3 bases are TGTGCCAGCAGCGTAGGACAAAGCTCCTATAATTCACCCCTCCACTTT.

This chain joins TRBV9 and TRBJ2-3, with 7 bases matching TRBD2. The V gene end was trimmed by 3 bases and the J gene end by 2 bases; junction bases not matched to a gene: 12. Germline V CDR1 and CDR2: SGDLS, YYNGEE. This CDR3 spans 17 amino acids. Here the CDR3 reads CASSETVRGLYTDTQYF. The CDR3 coding sequence is TGTGCCAGCAGCGAGACTGTTCGGGGACTATACACAGATACGCAGTATTTT.

The chain recombines TRBV19 with TRBJ1-1; D ambiguous. In germline, CDR1 is LNHDA, CDR2 SQIVND (reference sequence). The CDR3 length is 16 residues. V was pared by 3 bases and J by 2 bases, with 16 bases between. CDR3 residues: CASSMNVALGNTEAFF. The CDR3 DNA follows: TGTGCCAGTAGTATGAATGTGGCCCTAGGAAACACTGAAGCTTTCTTT.

The chain recombines TRBV5-8 with TRBJ2-1, with 12 bases aligning to TRBD2. Per the germline V gene, CDR1 is SGHTS and CDR2 is YDEGEE. V gave up 1 base and J gave up 0 bases; unmatched junction bases: 11. This CDR3 spans 20 amino acids. The CDR3 protein is CASSLLVLAGGPSSYNEQFF. CDR3 coding DNA: TGTGCCAGCAGCTTGTTGGTACTAGCGGGGGGCCCTAGCTCCTACAATGAGCAGTTCTTC. The variable domain in full, completed from reference TRBV5-8 and TRBJ2-1, reads EAGVTQSPTHLIKTRGQQATLRCSPISGHTSVYWYQQALGLGLQFLLWYDEGEERNRGNFPPRFSGRQFPNYSSELNVNALELEDSALYLCASSLLVLAGGPSSYNEQFFGPGTRLTVL.